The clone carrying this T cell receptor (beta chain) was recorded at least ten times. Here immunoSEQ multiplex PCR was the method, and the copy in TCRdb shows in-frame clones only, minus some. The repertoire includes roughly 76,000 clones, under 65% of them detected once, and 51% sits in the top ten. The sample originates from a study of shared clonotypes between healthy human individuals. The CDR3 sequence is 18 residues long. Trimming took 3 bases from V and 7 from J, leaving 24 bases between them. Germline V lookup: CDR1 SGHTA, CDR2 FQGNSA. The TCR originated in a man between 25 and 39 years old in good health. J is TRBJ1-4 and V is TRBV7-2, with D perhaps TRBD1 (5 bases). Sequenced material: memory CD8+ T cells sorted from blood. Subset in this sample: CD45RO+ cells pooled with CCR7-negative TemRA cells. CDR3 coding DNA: TGTGCCAGCAGCTTGGGGGAGGCGGGGCTCAGGGCTTCTGAAAAACTGTTTTTT. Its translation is CASSLGEAGLRASEKLFF.